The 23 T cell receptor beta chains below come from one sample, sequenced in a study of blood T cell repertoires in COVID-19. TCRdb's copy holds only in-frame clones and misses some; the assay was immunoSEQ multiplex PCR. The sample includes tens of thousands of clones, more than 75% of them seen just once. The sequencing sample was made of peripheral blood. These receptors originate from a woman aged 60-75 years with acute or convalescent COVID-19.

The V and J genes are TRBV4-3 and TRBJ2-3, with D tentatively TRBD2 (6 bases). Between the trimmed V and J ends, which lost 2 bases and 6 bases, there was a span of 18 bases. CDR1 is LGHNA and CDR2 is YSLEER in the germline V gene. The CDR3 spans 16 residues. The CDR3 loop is CASSQLTGAAGDTQYF. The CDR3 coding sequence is TGCGCCAGCAGCCAACTAACCGGAGCCGCGGGGGATACGCAGTATTTT.

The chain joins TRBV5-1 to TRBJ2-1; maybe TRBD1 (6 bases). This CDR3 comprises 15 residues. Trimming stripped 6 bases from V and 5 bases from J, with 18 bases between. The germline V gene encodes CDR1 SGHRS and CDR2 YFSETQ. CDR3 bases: TGCGCCAGCACCCATGGACAGAGAATTGACAATGAGCAGTTCTTC. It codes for CASTHGQRIDNEQFF.

CDR3 nucleotides: TGTGCCAGCAGAACGACAGGGGGAAAGGGTGGAAACACCATATATTTT. Translating it yields CASRTTGGKGGNTIYF. This chain joins TRBV3-1 (or the pseudogene TRBV3-2) and TRBJ1-3, with TRBD1 identical over 9 bases. The length of the CDR3 is 16 residues. Trimming cost V 6 bases and J 3 bases; bases outside gene matches: 9. Germline CDR1 LGHDT, CDR2 YNNKEL (reference sequence).

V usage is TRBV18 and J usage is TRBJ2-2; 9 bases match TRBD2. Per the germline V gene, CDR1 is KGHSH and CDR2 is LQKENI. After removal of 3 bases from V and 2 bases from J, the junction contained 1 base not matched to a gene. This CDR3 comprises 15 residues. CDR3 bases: TGTGCCAGCTCACCGGGGACTAGCAACACCGGGGAGCTGTTTTTT. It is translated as CASSPGTSNTGELFF.

CDR3 protein: CASSYIGADSPLHF. The CDR3 nucleotides read TGTGCCAGCAGTTACATAGGGGCGGATTCACCCCTCCACTTT. The chain is built from TRBV6-2 or TRBV6-3 and TRBJ1-6, with D possibly being TRBD1 (5 bases). Trimming took off 2 bases at V and 8 bases at J, with 10 bases between the two ends. Germline CDR1 MNHEY, CDR2 SVGEGT. This CDR3 is built from 14 residues.

The CDR3 sequence is CASSSGGASGNTIYF. CDR3 coding DNA: TGTGCCAGCAGTTCAGGGGGCGCATCTGGAAACACCATATATTTT. The chain uses TRBV7-2 and TRBJ1-3; TRBD1 agrees at 8 bases. Germline V gene data show CDR1 as SGHTA and CDR2 as FQGNSA. This CDR3 comprises 15 residues. The junction had 5 bases not matched to a gene; V was cut back by 6 bases and J by 1 base.

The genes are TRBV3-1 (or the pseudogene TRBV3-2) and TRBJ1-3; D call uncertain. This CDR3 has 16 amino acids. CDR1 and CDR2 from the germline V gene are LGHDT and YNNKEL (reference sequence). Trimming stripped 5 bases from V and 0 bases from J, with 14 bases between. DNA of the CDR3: TGTGCCAGCAGCATAAAAACTCCTTTCTCTGGAAACACCATATATTTT. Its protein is CASSIKTPFSGNTIYF.

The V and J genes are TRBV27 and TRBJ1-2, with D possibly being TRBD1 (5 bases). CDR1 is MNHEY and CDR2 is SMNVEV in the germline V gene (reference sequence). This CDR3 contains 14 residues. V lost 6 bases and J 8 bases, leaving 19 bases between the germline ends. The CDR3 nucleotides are TGTGCCAGCAGCCCACTCCGGGACTCCGGGGGCTACACCTTC. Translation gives CASSPLRDSGGYTF.

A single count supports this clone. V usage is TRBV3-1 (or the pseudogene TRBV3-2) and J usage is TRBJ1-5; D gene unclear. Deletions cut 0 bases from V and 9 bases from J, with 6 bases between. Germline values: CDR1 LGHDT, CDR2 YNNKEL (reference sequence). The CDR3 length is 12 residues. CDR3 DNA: TGTGCCAGCAGCCAAGATCGAGGGCCCCAGCATTTT. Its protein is CASSQDRGPQHF.

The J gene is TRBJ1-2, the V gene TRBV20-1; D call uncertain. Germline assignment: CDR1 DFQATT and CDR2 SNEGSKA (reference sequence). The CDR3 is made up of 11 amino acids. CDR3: CALSRGNGYTF. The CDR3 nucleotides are TGCGCATTATCTCGCGGCAATGGCTACACCTTC.

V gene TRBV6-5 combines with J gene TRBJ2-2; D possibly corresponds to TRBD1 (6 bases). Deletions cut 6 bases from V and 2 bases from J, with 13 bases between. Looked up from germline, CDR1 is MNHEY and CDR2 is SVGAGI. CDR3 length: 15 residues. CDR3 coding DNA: TGTGCCAGCAGCGAGAAGGGACACAACACCGGGGAGCTGTTTTTT. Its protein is CASSEKGHNTGELFF.

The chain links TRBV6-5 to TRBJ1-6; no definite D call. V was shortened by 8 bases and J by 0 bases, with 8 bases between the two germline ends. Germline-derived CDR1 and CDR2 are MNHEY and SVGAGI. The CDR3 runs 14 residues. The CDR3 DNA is TGTGCCAGCGAAAAGAGCTCCTATAATTCACCCCTCCACTTT. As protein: CASEKSSYNSPLHF.

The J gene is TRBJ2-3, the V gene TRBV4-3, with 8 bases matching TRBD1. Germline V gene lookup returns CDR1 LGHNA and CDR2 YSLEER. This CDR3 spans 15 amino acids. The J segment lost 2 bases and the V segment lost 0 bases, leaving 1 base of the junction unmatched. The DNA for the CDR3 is TGCGCCAGCAGCCAAGAGGGACAGGCCACAGATACGCAGTATTTT. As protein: CASSQEGQATDTQYF.

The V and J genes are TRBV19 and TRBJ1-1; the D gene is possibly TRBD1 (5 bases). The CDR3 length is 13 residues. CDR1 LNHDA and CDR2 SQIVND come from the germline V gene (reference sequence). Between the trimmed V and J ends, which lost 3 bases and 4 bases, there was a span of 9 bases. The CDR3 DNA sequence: TGTGCCAGTAGTATCAGGGTCGCCACTGAAGCTTTCTTT. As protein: CASSIRVATEAFF.

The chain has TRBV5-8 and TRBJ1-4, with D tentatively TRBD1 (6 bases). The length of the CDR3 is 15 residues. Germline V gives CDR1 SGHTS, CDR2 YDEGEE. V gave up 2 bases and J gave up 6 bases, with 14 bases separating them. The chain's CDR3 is CASSLYRAKDEKLFF. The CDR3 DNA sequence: TGTGCCAGCAGCTTATACAGGGCAAAGGATGAAAAACTGTTTTTT.

CDR3: CASSLAFGQYF. The CDR3 region has the DNA TGTGCCAGCAGCTTAGCCTTTGGCCAGTATTTT. V usage is TRBV7-9 and J usage is TRBJ2-3; D not certain. Trimming took off 0 bases at V and 12 bases at J, with 7 bases between the two ends. This CDR3 comprises 11 residues. CDR1 is SEHNR, CDR2 FQNEAQ, per germline (reference sequence).

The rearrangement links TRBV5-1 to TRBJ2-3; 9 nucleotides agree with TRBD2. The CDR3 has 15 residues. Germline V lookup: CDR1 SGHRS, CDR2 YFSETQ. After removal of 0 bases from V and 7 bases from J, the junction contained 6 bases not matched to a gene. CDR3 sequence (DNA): TGCGCCAGCAGCTTGGATGCTAGCGGGGAGTATACGCAGTATTTT. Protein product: CASSLDASGEYTQYF.

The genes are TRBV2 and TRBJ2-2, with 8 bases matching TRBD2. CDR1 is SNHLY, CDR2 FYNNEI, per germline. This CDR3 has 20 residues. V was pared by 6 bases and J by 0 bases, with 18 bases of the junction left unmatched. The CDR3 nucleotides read TGTGCCAGCAGCCCATTATTGCGACTAGCGAGTGGAACGAACACCGGGGAGCTGTTTTTT. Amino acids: CASSPLLRLASGTNTGELFF.

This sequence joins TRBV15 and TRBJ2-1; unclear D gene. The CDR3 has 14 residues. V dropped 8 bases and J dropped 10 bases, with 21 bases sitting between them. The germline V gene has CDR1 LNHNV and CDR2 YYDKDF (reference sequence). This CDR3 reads CATAAEVALVEQFF. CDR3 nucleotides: TGTGCCACCGCTGCAGAGGTAGCTCTAGTCGAGCAGTTCTTC.

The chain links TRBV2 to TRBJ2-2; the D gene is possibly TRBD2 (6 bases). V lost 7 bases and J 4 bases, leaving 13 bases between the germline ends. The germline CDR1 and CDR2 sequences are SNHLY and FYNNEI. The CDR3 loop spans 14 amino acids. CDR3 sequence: CASTGTRTTGELFF. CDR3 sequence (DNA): TGTGCCAGCACAGGGACTCGGACCACCGGGGAGCTGTTTTTT.

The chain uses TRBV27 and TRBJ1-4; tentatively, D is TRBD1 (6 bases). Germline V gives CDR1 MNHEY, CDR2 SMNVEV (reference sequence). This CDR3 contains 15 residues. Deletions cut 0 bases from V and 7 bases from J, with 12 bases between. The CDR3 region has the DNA TGTGCCAGCAGTTTATCGTGGGGGCCGGGTGAAAAACTGTTTTTT. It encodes CASSLSWGPGEKLFF.

The CDR3 protein is CASSPTENTEAFF. DNA of the CDR3: TGTGCCAGTAGCCCGACAGAGAACACTGAAGCTTTCTTT. The rearrangement joins TRBV19 to TRBJ1-1; D might be TRBD1 (5 bases). Germline loops: CDR1 LNHDA, CDR2 SQIVND (reference sequence). V lost 6 bases and J lost 1, with 9 bases in between. The CDR3 is 13 residues long.

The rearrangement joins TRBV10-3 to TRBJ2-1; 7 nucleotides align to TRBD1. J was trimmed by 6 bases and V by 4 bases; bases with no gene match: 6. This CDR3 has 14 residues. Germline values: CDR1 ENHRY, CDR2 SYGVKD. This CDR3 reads CAISGRQGVNEQFF. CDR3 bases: TGTGCCATCAGTGGGAGACAGGGCGTCAATGAGCAGTTCTTC.